These 13 T cell receptor beta chains were sequenced from one sample in a study of liver allograft versus peripheral blood T cells (dated by TCRdb to the early 2020s). At the level of the whole study: In liver transplant recipients, the study looked at T cell receptor repertoires in the peripheral blood and set them against the repertoires found within the transplanted livers.

The data were produced on an Illumina MiSeq. TCRdb trimmed the raw reads at Q25, called clones with MiXCR and kept productive beta chains. Entries that share a CDR3 protein sequence are merged under the most common genes and DNA. Here the sample has approximately 1,500 distinct CDR3 sequences; 15% to 20% occur a single time. In total, the top ten clones hold 7.5% to 10% of the sample. Source of these receptors: a human patient who had a liver transplant. Some T cells may have been brought in with the graft after a transplant.

Within the sample, this clonotype is large. This chain links TRBV30 with TRBJ1-2; tentative D call: TRBD1 (6 bases). Germline assignment: CDR1 GTSNPN and CDR2 SVGIG (reference sequence). Trimming pared 5 bases from V and 4 bases from J, leaving 23 bases between. CDR3 size: 16 residues. The chain's CDR3 is CAWGVGGSREGYGYTF. As DNA, the CDR3 is TGTGCCTGGGGGGTCGGGGGCTCGCGGGAAGGCTATGGCTACACCTTC. Supplemented by reference TRBV30 and TRBJ1-2, the full variable domain reads SQTIHQWPATLVQPVGSPLSLECTVEGTSNPNLYWYRQAAGRGLQLLFYSVGIGQISSEVPQNLSASRPQDRQFILSSKKLLLSDSGFYLCAWGVGGSREGYGYTFGSGTRLTVV.

This clonotype came up once. The J gene is TRBJ1-1, the V gene TRBV6-1, with D hard to call. The germline CDR1 and CDR2 sequences are MNHNS and SASEGT. CDR3 size: 13 residues. The germline V and J ends were trimmed by 7 bases and 3 bases, with 12 bases remaining between them. CDR3 nucleotide sequence: TGTGCCAGCATAGAAGGAACGGACACTGAAGCTTTCTTT. Encoded protein: CASIEGTDTEAFF.

This clonotype ranks as medium-sized. V usage is TRBV3-1 and J usage is TRBJ1-2; D gene ambiguous. Between the trimmed V and J ends, which lost 3 bases and 2 bases, there was a span of 10 bases. The CDR3 has 14 amino acids. Looked up from germline, CDR1 is LGHDT and CDR2 is YNNKEL (reference sequence). DNA for the CDR3: TGTGCCAGCAGCCAGGGTACAGACAACTATGGCTACACCTTC. Its translation is CASSQGTDNYGYTF.

By share, this clonotype ranks as medium-sized. The chain couples TRBV7-9 to TRBJ1-6; TRBD1 is a possible D gene (6 bases). Trimming removed 1 base at V and 11 bases at J, with 12 bases between. This CDR3 spans 14 amino acids. CDR1 and CDR2 (germline): SEHNR, FQNEAQ (reference sequence). The CDR3 protein is CASSLDGGRTPLHF. The CDR3 DNA sequence: TGTGCCAGCAGCTTAGATGGGGGCCGGACACCCCTCCACTTT.

By share, this clonotype ranks as large. The genes are TRBV18 and TRBJ2-1, with 11 positions matching TRBD2. CDR3 length: 16 residues. CDR1 is KGHSH, CDR2 LQKENI, per germline. J gave up 2 bases and V 3 bases, and 3 bases lay outside the gene matches. The CDR3 is CASSPGTSGAYNEQFF. The DNA for the CDR3 is TGTGCCAGCTCACCTGGGACTAGCGGAGCCTACAATGAGCAGTTCTTC. Based on the CDR3 plus reference TRBV18 and TRBJ2-1, the full variable domain is NAGVMQNPRHLVRRRGQEARLRCSPMKGHSHVYWYRQLPEEGLKFMVYLQKENIIDESGMPKERFSAEFPKEGPSILRIQQVVRGDSAAYFCASSPGTSGAYNEQFFGPGTRLTVL.

This clonotype is categorized as medium-sized. The chain is built from TRBV12-3 or TRBV12-4 and TRBJ1-4, with D unclear. The V end was cut by 5 bases, the J end by 7 bases, with 20 bases between. The CDR3 consists of 16 residues. The CDR3 loop reads CASSPRSGVGSEKLFF. Here the CDR3 DNA reads TGTGCCAGCAGTCCCCGTTCGGGTGTAGGGAGTGAAAAACTGTTTTTT.

This clonotype was found once. V and J are TRBV10-1 and TRBJ1-1; D possibly corresponds to TRBD1 (6 bases). Trimming removed 4 bases at V and 1 base at J, with 10 bases between. The germline V gene encodes CDR1 WNHNN and CDR2 SYGVQD (reference sequence). The CDR3 contains 14 residues. CDR3: CASSGSGANTEAFF. As DNA, the CDR3 is TGCGCCAGCAGTGGTTCGGGGGCGAACACTGAAGCTTTCTTT.

This clonotype was observed a handful of times. The chain couples TRBV10-3 to TRBJ1-5; 7 bases fit TRBD1. Germline values: CDR1 ENHRY, CDR2 SYGVKD. The CDR3 is 12 amino acids. V shed 10 bases, J shed 5 bases, and the junction held 5 bases outside the gene matches. CDR3 DNA: TGTGCCACTAGACAGGGAGATCAGCCCCAGCATTTT. Protein: CATRQGDQPQHF.

This clonotype was seen a handful of times. The CDR3 DNA reads as TGTGCCAGCAGCAAGGGTGTGGGTGAAAAACTGTTTTTT. Translating gives CASSKGVGEKLFF. The rearrangement joins TRBV7-3 to TRBJ1-4; D unclear. This CDR3 has 13 amino acids. Germline values: CDR1 SGHTA, CDR2 FQGTGA. Trimming stripped 5 bases from V and 7 bases from J, with 11 bases between.

By sample share, this clonotype is medium-sized. The chain has TRBV24-1 and TRBJ1-5; D unclear. Germline values: CDR1 KGHDR, CDR2 SFDVKD. Trimming took 5 bases from V and 0 from J, leaving 7 bases between them. CDR3 length equals 14 residues. The CDR3 loop is CATSADFSNQPQHF. The CDR3 bases are TGTGCCACCAGTGCTGACTTTAGCAATCAGCCCCAGCATTTT.

This clonotype is large. The gene calls are TRBV18 and TRBJ1-4; 12 nucleotides align to TRBD1. Germline CDR1 KGHSH, CDR2 LQKENI. The CDR3 has 16 residues. V trimming: 4 bases; J trimming: 8 bases; junction bases outside the gene matches: 8. This CDR3 is CASSQRGQGASEKLFF. CDR3 bases: TGTGCCAGCTCACAACGGGGACAGGGGGCGAGCGAAAAACTGTTTTTT.

This chain connects TRBV3-1 to TRBJ1-1; D is ambiguous. V lost 0 bases, J lost 1 base, and 6 bases lay in between. CDR3 size: 14 residues. Germline V CDR1 and CDR2: LGHDT, YNNKEL (reference sequence). CDR3 coding DNA: TGTGCCAGCAGCCAAGATATAACGAACACTGAAGCTTTCTTT. As protein: CASSQDITNTEAFF. Supplemented by reference TRBV3-1 and TRBJ1-1, the full variable domain reads DTAVSQTPKYLVTQMGNDKSIKCEQNLGHDTMYWYKQDSKKFLKIMFSYNNKELIINETVPNRFSPKSPDKAHLNLHINSLELGDSAVYFCASSQDITNTEAFFGQGTRLTVV.

This clonotype occurred a few times. The rearrangement joins TRBV11-2 to TRBJ1-2, with TRBD1 matching over 9 bases. This CDR3 has 17 amino acids. The V segment lost 0 bases and the J segment 4 bases; nucleotides outside the gene matches: 9. Germline V gene lookup returns CDR1 SGHAT and CDR2 FQNNGV. The DNA of the CDR3 is TGTGCCAGCAGCTTAGATCCACAGGGGGCGGGTACCTATGGCTACACCTTC. It translates to CASSLDPQGAGTYGYTF. Using reference TRBV11-2 and TRBJ1-2 for the parts outside the CDR3, the full variable domain is EAGVAQSPRYKIIEKRQSVAFWCNPISGHATLYWYQQILGQGPKLLIQFQNNGVVDDSQLPKDRFSAERLKGVDSTLKIQPAKLEDSAVYLCASSLDPQGAGTYGYTFGSGTRLTVV.